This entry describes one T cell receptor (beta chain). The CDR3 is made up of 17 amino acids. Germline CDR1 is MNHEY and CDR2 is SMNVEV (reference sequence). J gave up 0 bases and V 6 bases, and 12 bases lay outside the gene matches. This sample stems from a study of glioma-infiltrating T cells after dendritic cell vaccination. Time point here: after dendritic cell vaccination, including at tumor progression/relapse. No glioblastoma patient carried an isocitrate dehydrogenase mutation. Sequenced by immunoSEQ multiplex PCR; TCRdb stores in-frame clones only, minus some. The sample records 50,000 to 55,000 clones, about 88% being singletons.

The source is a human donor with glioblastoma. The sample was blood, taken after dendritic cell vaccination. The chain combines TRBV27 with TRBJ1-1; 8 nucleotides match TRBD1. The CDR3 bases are TGTGCCAGCAGAGGGTGGCAGGGGGCCCATATGAACACTGAAGCTTTCTTT. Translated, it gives CASRGWQGAHMNTEAFF.